The next 27 T cell receptor beta chains were all read from a single sample in a study of CD8 T cells in Susac syndrome. The RNA input was roughly 0.45 to 1 ug, and it was reverse transcribed with random hexamers. One entry per CDR3 protein, called by TCRdb with MiXCR from the immunoSEQ multiplex PCR reads. Found here are 230,000 or so distinct CDR3 sequences, nearly 97% of them singletons; the top ten hold 0.095%. Input material: CD4+ T cells from PBMCs. These receptors were taken from a human donor with multiple sclerosis.

V usage is TRBV7-9 and J usage is TRBJ2-2, with 7 positions matching TRBD2. V lost 11 bases and J lost 1; bases outside the gene matches: 13. Germline V gene lookup returns CDR1 SEHNR and CDR2 FQNEAQ (reference sequence). The CDR3 is made up of 16 amino acids. CDR3 region: CAGRKWASGNTGELFF. The CDR3 region has the DNA TGTGCCGGCCGGAAGTGGGCTAGCGGGAACACCGGGGAGCTGTTTTTT.

This chain uses TRBV29-1 with TRBJ1-1, with TRBD1 as a possible D gene (5 bases). Germline CDR1 and CDR2: SQVTM and ANQGSEA. V lost 4 bases and J 4 bases, leaving 13 bases between the germline ends. The CDR3 is 13 amino acids. The CDR3 DNA sequence: TGCAGCGTTGGGGACCTAACCCCCACTGAAGCTTTCTTT. Translating gives CSVGDLTPTEAFF.

The chain couples TRBV6-5 to TRBJ2-7; D is unresolved. The CDR3 has 15 amino acids. The germline CDR1 and CDR2 sequences are MNHEY and SVGAGI. Trimming cost V 6 bases and J 0 bases, with 15 bases left between them. CDR3 sequence: CASRLQRLSSYEQYF. CDR3 in DNA: TGTGCCAGCAGACTACAACGACTTTCCTCCTACGAGCAGTACTTC.

This chain joins TRBV7-9 and TRBJ1-1; no definite D call. The V gene's germline CDR1 is SEHNR and CDR2 FQNEAQ (reference sequence). This CDR3 spans 14 amino acids. The V end was cut by 4 bases, the J end by 0 bases, with 9 bases between. As DNA, the CDR3 is TGTGCCAGCAGCTCTGCAAGGGTGAACACTGAAGCTTTCTTT. Its protein product is CASSSARVNTEAFF.

V and J are TRBV5-4 and TRBJ2-7, with D perhaps matching TRBD1 or TRBD2 (5 bases each). The V gene's germline CDR1 is SGHNT and CDR2 YYREEE (reference sequence). The V and J ends lost 5 bases and 4 bases respectively, with 13 bases between them. There are 13 residues in the CDR3. The DNA of the CDR3 is TGTGCCAGCAGGCCCGGGACGAATTACGAGCAGTACTTC. This sequence encodes CASRPGTNYEQYF.

This chain links TRBV20-1 with TRBJ1-6, with a possible D match to TRBD1 (6 bases). Germline V CDR1 and CDR2: DFQATT, SNEGSKA (reference sequence). Trimming left V 2 bases short and J 9 bases short, with 14 bases between. This CDR3 region has 14 residues. Here the CDR3 DNA reads TGCAGTGCTAGACCAGGGGCCCCGGCTTCACCCCTCCACTTT. Its protein product is CSARPGAPASPLHF.

This chain joins TRBV15 and TRBJ2-3; D perhaps matches TRBD2 (6 bases). This CDR3 is 16 amino acids long. CDR1 and CDR2 from the germline V gene are LNHNV and YYDKDF (reference sequence). V lost 0 bases and J lost 0, with 10 bases in between. CDR3 bases: TGTGCCACCAGCAGAGAGGCGGCGGGAAGCACAGATACGCAGTATTTT. Translating it yields CATSREAAGSTDTQYF.

The rearrangement joins TRBV30 to TRBJ2-1; D is possibly TRBD2 (6 bases). The CDR3 contains 10 residues. Trimming cost V 1 base and J 12 bases, with 7 bases left between them. Germline CDR1 reads GTSNPN; CDR2 reads SVGIG (reference sequence). In DNA form, the CDR3 reads TGTGCCTGGAGTGCCGGGAGGCAGTTCTTC. Translated, it gives CAWSAGRQFF.

The chain uses TRBV2 and TRBJ2-1; D is unresolved. With 0 bases removed from V and 10 bases from J, the gap between germline ends came to 4 bases. The CDR3 contains 11 residues. Looked up from germline, CDR1 is SNHLY and CDR2 is FYNNEI. The CDR3 spells CASSEASEQFF. DNA for the CDR3: TGTGCCAGCAGTGAAGCCTCGGAGCAGTTCTTC.

This chain connects TRBV2 to TRBJ2-5; no definite D call. Per germline, CDR1 SNHLY and CDR2 FYNNEI. V gave up 3 bases and J gave up 0 bases, with 11 bases separating them. The CDR3 runs 15 residues. The CDR3 protein is CASSERTLYQETQYF. As DNA, the CDR3 is TGTGCCAGCAGTGAGCGCACCCTGTACCAAGAGACCCAGTACTTC.

The chain carries TRBV24-1 and TRBJ2-3; 8 bases match TRBD1. Germline V gene lookup returns CDR1 KGHDR and CDR2 SFDVKD. This CDR3 has 13 residues. V lost 4 bases to trimming and J lost 6 bases; unmatched junction nucleotides: 2. CDR3: CATSDWDRDTQYF. CDR3 bases: TGTGCCACCAGTGACTGGGACAGGGATACGCAGTATTTT.

The gene calls are TRBV20-1 and TRBJ2-5, with D tentatively TRBD2 (5 bases). Trimming took off 6 bases at V and 4 bases at J, with 18 bases between the two ends. Germline CDR1 DFQATT, CDR2 SNEGSKA (reference sequence). The CDR3 length is 14 residues. CDR3 protein: CSAPRDGVRETQYF. The CDR3 bases are TGCAGTGCCCCCCGTGACGGGGTACGAGAGACCCAGTACTTC.

V usage is TRBV3-1 and J usage is TRBJ2-1; tentatively, D is TRBD2 (5 bases). The CDR3 has 14 residues. Germline CDR1 reads LGHDT; CDR2 reads YNNKEL (reference sequence). The ends were cut back, 5 bases at V and 5 bases at J, with 13 bases in the middle. The CDR3 sequence: CASSLLLGDNEQFF. CDR3 bases: TGTGCCAGCAGCTTACTCCTCGGGGACAATGAGCAGTTCTTC.

The V call is TRBV3-1, the J call TRBJ2-5; 7 bases are a match to TRBD2. The trim removed 8 bases at V and 0 bases at J, leaving 6 bases unmatched. CDR3 size: 14 residues. Germline V gives CDR1 LGHDT, CDR2 YNNKEL (reference sequence). The CDR3 DNA follows: TGTGCCAGCGCTACCGGGACTAACCAAGAGACCCAGTACTTC. Translation gives CASATGTNQETQYF.

The chain combines TRBV20-1 with TRBJ2-3; 11 positions match TRBD2. CDR3 length: 19 amino acids. Trimming removed 4 bases from V and 2 bases from J; junction bases left unmatched: 17. Germline V gene sequence: CDR1 DFQATT, CDR2 SNEGSKA (reference sequence). CDR3 sequence: CSATPGWLAGGPNTDTQYF. The DNA of the CDR3 is TGCAGTGCTACGCCGGGTTGGCTAGCGGGGGGCCCTAACACAGATACGCAGTATTTT.

The chain links TRBV15 to TRBJ2-2, with D unresolved. V dropped 5 bases and J dropped 5 bases, with 15 bases sitting between them. Germline assignment: CDR1 LNHNV and CDR2 YYDKDF (reference sequence). CDR3 size: 15 residues. This chain's CDR3 is CATSPNFSGTGELFF. Written as DNA, the CDR3 is TGTGCCACCAGCCCCAATTTCAGTGGAACCGGGGAGCTGTTTTTT.

The CDR3 sequence is CASSSRTGNWYGYTF. As DNA, the CDR3 is TGTGCCAGCAGTTCTCGGACAGGCAATTGGTATGGCTACACCTTC. The chain is built from TRBV12-3 or TRBV12-4 and TRBJ1-2; 7 bases map to TRBD1. With 4 bases clipped from V and 5 bases from J, the junction kept 10 bases outside the gene matches. The CDR3 sequence is 15 residues long.

V is TRBV3-1 and J is TRBJ2-4; 8 bases line up with TRBD2. Germline V gives CDR1 LGHDT, CDR2 YNNKEL (reference sequence). The trim removed 1 base at V and 5 bases at J, leaving 10 bases unmatched. CDR3 length equals 17 residues. The CDR3 DNA sequence: TGTGCCAGCAGCCAAGGGGGTGGCGGGAGGTGGGAAAACATTCAGTACTTC. The encoded protein is CASSQGGGGRWENIQYF.

The rearrangement links TRBV3-1 to TRBJ1-2; D is perhaps TRBD1 (5 bases). The CDR3 length is 15 residues. Germline-derived CDR1 and CDR2 are LGHDT and YNNKEL (reference sequence). V was trimmed by 4 bases and J by 5 bases, leaving 17 bases between them. CDR3 in amino acids: CASSRAGQNLYGYTF. DNA of the CDR3: TGTGCCAGCAGCCGGGCGGGGCAGAACCTTTATGGCTACACCTTC.

The rearrangement links TRBV29-1 to TRBJ1-1; TRBD1 might be the D (5 bases). Germline V gene data show CDR1 as SQVTM and CDR2 as ANQGSEA. The CDR3 runs 13 residues. The V end was cut by 4 bases, the J end by 5 bases, with 14 bases between. The DNA of the CDR3 is TGCAGCGTTGGCGGGGGTAGGGTTACTGAAGCTTTCTTT. Translation gives CSVGGGRVTEAFF.

This clonotype was seen once. The rearrangement joins TRBV3-1 to TRBJ2-6; D unresolved. This CDR3 is 14 amino acids long. The V end was cut by 1 base, the J end by 2 bases, with 3 bases between. Per the germline V gene, CDR1 is LGHDT and CDR2 is YNNKEL (reference sequence). The DNA of the CDR3 is TGTGCCAGCAGCCAAGTTCCTGGGGCCAACGTCCTGACTTTC. Its translation: CASSQVPGANVLTF. The entire variable domain, with the rest obtained from reference TRBV3-1 and TRBJ2-6, is as follows: DTAVSQTPKYLVTQMGNDKSIKCEQNLGHDTMYWYKQDSKKFLKIMFSYNNKELIINETVPNRFSPKSPDKAHLNLHINSLELGDSAVYFCASSQVPGANVLTFGAGSRLTVL.

The gene calls are TRBV10-2 and TRBJ2-1; 11 bases are shared with TRBD2. The CDR3 length is 15 residues. The V segment lost 8 bases and the J segment 4 bases; nucleotides outside the gene matches: 7. Germline CDR1 is WSHSY and CDR2 is SAAADI. The CDR3 sequence: CASRPTSGNYNEQFF. CDR3 nucleotide sequence: TGCGCCAGCCGGCCGACTAGCGGGAATTACAATGAGCAGTTCTTC.

The rearrangement links TRBV4-1 to TRBJ2-7, with a possible D match to TRBD2 (6 bases). This CDR3 contains 15 residues. Trimming took off 1 base at V and 3 bases at J, with 13 bases between the two ends. The germline V gene encodes CDR1 MGHRA and CDR2 YSYEKL. CDR3 in DNA: TGCGCCAGCAGCCAAGTGGGGACTCAGGTCTACGAGCAGTACTTC. Protein product: CASSQVGTQVYEQYF.

The genes are TRBV29-1 and TRBJ2-7; D gene unclear. Per the germline V gene, CDR1 is SQVTM and CDR2 is ANQGSEA. Trimming pared 0 bases from V and 3 bases from J, leaving 6 bases between. The CDR3 is 12 residues long. DNA of the CDR3: TGCAGCGTTGAAGACAGGCTCTACGAGCAGTACTTC. Protein sequence: CSVEDRLYEQYF.

The V gene is TRBV15, the J gene TRBJ2-4; weak D call: TRBD2 (7 bases). The CDR3 is 18 amino acids. Deletions cut 0 bases from V and 0 bases from J, with 15 bases between. Germline V CDR1 and CDR2: LNHNV, YYDKDF (reference sequence). CDR3 coding DNA: TGTGCCACCAGCAGAGATTACGGGGGGCTCTTAGCCAAAAACATTCAGTACTTC. It encodes CATSRDYGGLLAKNIQYF.

The chain recombines TRBV6-5 with TRBJ1-2; a possible D gene is TRBD1 (6 bases). This CDR3 is 13 amino acids long. V was pared by 7 bases and J by 7 bases, with 16 bases between. Germline lookup yields CDR1 MNHEY and CDR2 SVGAGI. CDR3 protein: CASKFRGLGGYTF. The CDR3 nucleotides are TGTGCCAGCAAGTTCAGGGGACTAGGTGGCTACACCTTC.

This chain connects TRBV28 to TRBJ1-1; D is uncertain. There are 13 residues in the CDR3. With 3 bases removed from V and 5 bases from J, the gap between germline ends came to 10 bases. Germline loops: CDR1 MDHEN, CDR2 SYDVKM. CDR3 nucleotides: TGTGCCAGCAGTTTTAGGAAGGCGACTGAAGCTTTCTTT. Translation gives CASSFRKATEAFF.